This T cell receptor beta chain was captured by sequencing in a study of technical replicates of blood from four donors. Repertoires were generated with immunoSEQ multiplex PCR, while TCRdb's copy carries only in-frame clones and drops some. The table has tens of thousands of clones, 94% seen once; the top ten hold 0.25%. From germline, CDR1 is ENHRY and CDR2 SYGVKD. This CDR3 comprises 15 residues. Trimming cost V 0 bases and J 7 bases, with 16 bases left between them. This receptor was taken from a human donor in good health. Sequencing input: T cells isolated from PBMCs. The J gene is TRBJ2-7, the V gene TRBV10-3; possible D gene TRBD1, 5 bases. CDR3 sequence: CAISESAGKGKEQYF. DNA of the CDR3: TGTGCCATCAGTGAGTCAGCAGGGAAGGGAAAGGAGCAGTACTTC.